Listed below are T cell receptor beta chains from one sample, sequenced in a study of monozygotic twins with cystic fibrosis. The data were produced by immunoSEQ multiplex PCR, yet TCRdb's version contains in-frame clones alone and is incomplete. This sample has approximately 9,700 clones; approximately 91% occur once, and the top ten carry approximately 5.4%. The material sequenced was blood. The receptor source for this set is a boy aged 2-15 years with cystic fibrosis. The CDR3 runs from the conserved cysteine through the conserved F or W. Size is omitted from some rows. Given values are once, few, many or a class for expanded clones.

V: TRBV21-1
size: .
J: TRBJ2-1
CDR3: CASSKDETAKRNEQFF

V: TRBV5-1
size: once
J: TRBJ1-2
CDR3: CASSLGQEGYTF

V: TRBV19
size: .
J: TRBJ2-1
CDR3: CATIVGGGANEQFF

V: TRBV19
size: .
J: TRBJ2-2
CDR3: CASSITGQGYWSGELFF

V: TRBV13
size: .
J: TRBJ2-2
CDR3: CASSLGRELFF

V: TRBV30
size: .
J: TRBJ2-3
CDR3: CAWSPSGVTDTQYF

V: TRBV5-6
size: .
J: TRBJ1-5
CDR3: CASSLYTSNQPQHF

V: TRBV10-2
size: .
J: TRBJ1-1
CDR3: CATNSAGPNTEAFF

V: TRBV14
size: .
J: TRBJ2-5
CDR3: CASSLNTWIGETQYF

V: TRBV5-1
size: .
J: TRBJ2-6
CDR3: CASTPPSGANVLTF

V: TRBV19
size: .
J: TRBJ1-1
CDR3: CASQSSAEAFF

V: TRBV7-9
size: once
J: TRBJ2-1
CDR3: CASSPLGGSSYNEQFF

V: TRBV6-1
size: .
J: TRBJ2-5
CDR3: CASSQGSGGPQETQYF

V: TRBV28
size: .
J: TRBJ1-2
CDR3: CASSFRGAPIYGYTF

V: TRBV7-2
size: .
J: TRBJ1-2
CDR3: CASSLGAPDREDGYTF

V: TRBV7-2
size: .
J: TRBJ1-1
CDR3: CASSLVVSLATEAFF

V: TRBV5-8
size: .
J: TRBJ2-1
CDR3: CASSFSHEQFF

V: TRBV10-3
size: .
J: TRBJ1-5
CDR3: CAISESWTVGNQPQHF

V: TRBV27
size: .
J: TRBJ1-2
CDR3: CASSRDRDRARYGYTF

V: TRBV15
size: .
J: TRBJ1-5
CDR3: CATSRVGGGNQPQHF

V: TRBV27
size: .
J: TRBJ1-2
CDR3: CASSTANYGYTF

V: TRBV5-1
size: .
J: TRBJ2-3
CDR3: CASSQDGGWADTQYF

V: TRBV2
size: .
J: TRBJ1-2
CDR3: CASIPTGFNYGYTF

V: TRBV13
size: .
J: TRBJ1-1
CDR3: CASLSYTEAFF

V: TRBV6-5
size: .
J: TRBJ1-5
CDR3: CASSLQGQNQPQHF

V: TRBV5-1
size: .
J: TRBJ1-1
CDR3: CASSLEGGWVSGFEAFF

V: TRBV5-4
size: .
J: TRBJ2-6
CDR3: CASSLGTRASGANVLTF

V: TRBV18
size: .
J: TRBJ1-4
CDR3: CASSPGGIANEKLFF

V: TRBV14
size: .
J: TRBJ1-6
CDR3: CASSSRGGGSPLHF

V: TRBV7-7
size: .
J: TRBJ2-1
CDR3: CASSLGLDSYNEQFF

V: TRBV13
size: .
J: TRBJ1-4
CDR3: CASGQGFNEKLFF

V: TRBV7-2
size: .
J: TRBJ2-3
CDR3: CASSLVTGTDTQYF

V: TRBV7-2
size: .
J: TRBJ1-5
CDR3: CASSLMGTGTWTSNQPQHF

V: TRBV6-5
size: .
J: TRBJ2-1
CDR3: CASSYRRGASGNEQFF

V: TRBV28
size: .
J: TRBJ2-2
CDR3: CASRWSGELFF